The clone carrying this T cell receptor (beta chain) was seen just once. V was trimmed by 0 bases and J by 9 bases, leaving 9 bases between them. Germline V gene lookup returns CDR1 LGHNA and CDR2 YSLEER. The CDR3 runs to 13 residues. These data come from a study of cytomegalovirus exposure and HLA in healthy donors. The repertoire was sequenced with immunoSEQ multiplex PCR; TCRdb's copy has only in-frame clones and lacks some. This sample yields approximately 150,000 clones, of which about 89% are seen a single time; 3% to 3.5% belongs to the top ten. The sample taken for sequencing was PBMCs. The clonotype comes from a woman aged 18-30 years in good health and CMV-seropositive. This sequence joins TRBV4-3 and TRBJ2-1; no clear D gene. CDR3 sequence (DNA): TGCGCCAGCAGCCAAGATACGTCTACTGAGCAGTTCTTC. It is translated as CASSQDTSTEQFF.